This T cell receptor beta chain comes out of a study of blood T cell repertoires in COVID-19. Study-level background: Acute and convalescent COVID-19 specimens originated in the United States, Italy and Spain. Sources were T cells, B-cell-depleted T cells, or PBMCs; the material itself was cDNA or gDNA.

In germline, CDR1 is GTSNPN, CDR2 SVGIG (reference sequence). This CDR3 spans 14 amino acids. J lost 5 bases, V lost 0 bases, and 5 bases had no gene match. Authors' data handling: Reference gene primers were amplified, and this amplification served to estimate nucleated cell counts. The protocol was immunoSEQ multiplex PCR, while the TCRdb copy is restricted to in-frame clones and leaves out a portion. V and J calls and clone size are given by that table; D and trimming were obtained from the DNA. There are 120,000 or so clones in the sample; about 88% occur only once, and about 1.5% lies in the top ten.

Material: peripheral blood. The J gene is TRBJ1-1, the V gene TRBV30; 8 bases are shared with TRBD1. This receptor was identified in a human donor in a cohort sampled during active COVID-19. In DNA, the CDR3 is TGTGCCTGGAGTGTAACAGGGGGTGAGACTGAAGCTTTCTTT. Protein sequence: CAWSVTGGETEAFF.